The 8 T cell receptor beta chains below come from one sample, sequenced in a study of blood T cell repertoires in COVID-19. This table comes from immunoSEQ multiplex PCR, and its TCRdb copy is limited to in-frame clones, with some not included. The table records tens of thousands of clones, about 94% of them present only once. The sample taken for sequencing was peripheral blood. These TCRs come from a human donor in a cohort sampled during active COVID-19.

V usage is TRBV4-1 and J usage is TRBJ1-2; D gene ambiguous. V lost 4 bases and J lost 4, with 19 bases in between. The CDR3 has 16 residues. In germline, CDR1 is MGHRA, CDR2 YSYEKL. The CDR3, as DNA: TGCGCCAGCAGCCTGACTCGGGTCTCAGCCCCCTATGGCTACACCTTC. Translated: CASSLTRVSAPYGYTF.

The CDR3 bases are TGTGCCAGCACCCTGGGCACGGGACAGGGGGCTTACGAGCAGTACTTC. Its protein product is CASTLGTGQGAYEQYF. The V gene is TRBV7-9, the J gene TRBJ2-7, with 12 bases that match TRBD1. V gave up 7 bases and J gave up 4 bases; unmatched junction bases: 11. CDR3 length: 16 amino acids. Germline V gene data show CDR1 as SEHNR and CDR2 as FQNEAQ (reference sequence).

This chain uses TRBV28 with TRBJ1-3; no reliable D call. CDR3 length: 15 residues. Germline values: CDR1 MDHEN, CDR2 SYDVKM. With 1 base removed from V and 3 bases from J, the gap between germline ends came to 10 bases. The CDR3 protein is CASSLFGNGGNTIYF. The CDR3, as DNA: TGTGCCAGCAGTTTATTCGGTAACGGTGGAAACACCATATATTTT. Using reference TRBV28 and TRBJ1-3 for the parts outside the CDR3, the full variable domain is DVKVTQSSRYLVKRTGEKVFLECVQDMDHENMFWYRQDPGLGLRLIYFSYDVKMKEKGDIPEGYSVSREKKERFSLILESASTNQTSMYLCASSLFGNGGNTIYFGEGSWLTVV.

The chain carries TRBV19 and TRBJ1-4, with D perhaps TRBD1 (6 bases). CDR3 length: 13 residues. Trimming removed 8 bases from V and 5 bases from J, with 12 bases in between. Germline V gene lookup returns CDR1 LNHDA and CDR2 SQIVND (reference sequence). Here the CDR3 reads CASRRQENEKLFF. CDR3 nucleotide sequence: TGTGCCAGTCGGAGACAGGAGAATGAAAAACTGTTTTTT.

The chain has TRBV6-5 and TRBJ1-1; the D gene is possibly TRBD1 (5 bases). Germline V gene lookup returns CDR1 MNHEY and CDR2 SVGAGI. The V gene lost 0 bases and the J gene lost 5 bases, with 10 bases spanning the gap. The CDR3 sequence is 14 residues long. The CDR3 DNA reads TGTGCCAGCAGTTACTCTGCAGGGAGGACTGAAGCTTTCTTT. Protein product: CASSYSAGRTEAFF.

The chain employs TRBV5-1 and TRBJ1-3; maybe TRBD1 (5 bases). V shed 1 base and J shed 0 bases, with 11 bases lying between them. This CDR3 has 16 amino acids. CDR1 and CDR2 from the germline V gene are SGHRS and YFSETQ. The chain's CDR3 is CASSLTGSLSGNTIYF. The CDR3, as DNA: TGCGCCAGCAGCTTGACAGGATCCCTCTCTGGAAACACCATATATTTT.

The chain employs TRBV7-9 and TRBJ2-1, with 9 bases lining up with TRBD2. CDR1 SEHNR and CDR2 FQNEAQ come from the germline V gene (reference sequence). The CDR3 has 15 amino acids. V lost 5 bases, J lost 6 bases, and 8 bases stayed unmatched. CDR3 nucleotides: TGTGCCAGCAGCCCGGGGGGACTAGCCGTCAATGAGCAGTTCTTC. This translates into CASSPGGLAVNEQFF.

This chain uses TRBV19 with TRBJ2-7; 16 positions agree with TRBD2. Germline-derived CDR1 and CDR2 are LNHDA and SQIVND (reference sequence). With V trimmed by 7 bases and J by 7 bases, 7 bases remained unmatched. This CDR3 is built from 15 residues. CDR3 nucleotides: TGTGCCAGTACCGGGACTAGCGGGGGGGCCGGGGAGCAGTACTTC. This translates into CASTGTSGGAGEQYF.